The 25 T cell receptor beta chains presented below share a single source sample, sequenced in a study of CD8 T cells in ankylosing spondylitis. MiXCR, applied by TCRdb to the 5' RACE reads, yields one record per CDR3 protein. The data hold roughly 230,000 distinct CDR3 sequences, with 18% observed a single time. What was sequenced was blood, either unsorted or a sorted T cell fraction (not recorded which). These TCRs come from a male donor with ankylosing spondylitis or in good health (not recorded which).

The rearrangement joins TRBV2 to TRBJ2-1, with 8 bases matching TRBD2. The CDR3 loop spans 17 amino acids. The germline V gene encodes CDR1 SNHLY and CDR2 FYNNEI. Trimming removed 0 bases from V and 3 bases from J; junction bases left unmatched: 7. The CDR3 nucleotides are TGTGCCAGCAGTGAAGCGGCAGCGGGAGTCCGCTACAATGAGCAGTTCTTC. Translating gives CASSEAAAGVRYNEQFF.

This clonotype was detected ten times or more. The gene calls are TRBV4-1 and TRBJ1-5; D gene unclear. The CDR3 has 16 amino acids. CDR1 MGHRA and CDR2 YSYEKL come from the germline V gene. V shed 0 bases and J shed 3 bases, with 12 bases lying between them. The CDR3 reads CASSQDAIPNNQPQHF. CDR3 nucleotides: TGCGCCAGCAGCCAAGATGCGATACCCAACAATCAGCCCCAGCATTTT.

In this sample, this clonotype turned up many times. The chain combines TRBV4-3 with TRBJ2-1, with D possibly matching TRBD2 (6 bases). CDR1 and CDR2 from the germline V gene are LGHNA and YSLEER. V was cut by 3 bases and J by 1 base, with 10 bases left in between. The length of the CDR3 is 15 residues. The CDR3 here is CASSQVSGSYNEQFF. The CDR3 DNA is TGCGCCAGCAGCCAGGTTAGCGGTTCCTACAATGAGCAGTTCTTC.

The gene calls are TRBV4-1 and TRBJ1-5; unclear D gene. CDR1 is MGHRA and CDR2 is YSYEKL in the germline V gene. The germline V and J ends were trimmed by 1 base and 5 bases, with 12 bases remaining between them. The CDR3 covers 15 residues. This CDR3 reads CASSQASIGYQPQHF. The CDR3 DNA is TGCGCCAGCAGCCAAGCGTCGATAGGGTATCAGCCCCAGCATTTT.

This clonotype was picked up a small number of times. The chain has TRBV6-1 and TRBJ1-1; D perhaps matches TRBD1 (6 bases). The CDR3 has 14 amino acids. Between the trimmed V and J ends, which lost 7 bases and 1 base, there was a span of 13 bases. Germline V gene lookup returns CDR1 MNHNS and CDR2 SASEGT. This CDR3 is CASTQTGPNTEAFF. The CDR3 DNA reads TGTGCCAGCACCCAGACAGGACCGAACACTGAAGCTTTCTTT.

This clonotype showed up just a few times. CDR3 sequence reads: CASSPSGAGDYNEQFF. The CDR3 nucleotides read TGTGCCAGCTCACCAAGTGGAGCGGGAGATTACAATGAGCAGTTCTTC. The chain combines TRBV18 with TRBJ2-1; TRBD2 matches 8 bases. The CDR3 loop spans 16 amino acids. Trimming at V came to 2 bases and at J to 4 bases, leaving 7 bases not matched to a gene. Germline V lookup: CDR1 KGHSH, CDR2 LQKENI.

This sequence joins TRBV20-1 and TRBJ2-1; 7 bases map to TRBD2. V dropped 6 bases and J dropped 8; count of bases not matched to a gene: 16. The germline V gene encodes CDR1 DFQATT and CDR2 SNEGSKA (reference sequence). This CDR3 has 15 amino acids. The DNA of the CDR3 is TGCAGTGCATTGGGAGCGGGAATCCGGGGACATGAGCAGTTCTTC. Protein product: CSALGAGIRGHEQFF.

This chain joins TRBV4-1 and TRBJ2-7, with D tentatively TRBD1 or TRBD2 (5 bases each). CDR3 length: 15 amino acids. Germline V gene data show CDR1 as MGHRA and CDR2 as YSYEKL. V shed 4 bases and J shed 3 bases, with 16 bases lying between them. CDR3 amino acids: CASSLEGDPNYEQYF. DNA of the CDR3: TGCGCCAGCAGCCTTGAAGGGGACCCTAACTACGAGCAGTACTTC.

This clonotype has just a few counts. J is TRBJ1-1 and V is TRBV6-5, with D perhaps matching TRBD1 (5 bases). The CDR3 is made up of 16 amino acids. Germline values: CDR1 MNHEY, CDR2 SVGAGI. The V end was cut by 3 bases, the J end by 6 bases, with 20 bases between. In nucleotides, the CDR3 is TGTGCCAGCAGTTATTTTCCTGGGGGTAATTACGCTGAAGCTTTCTTT. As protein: CASSYFPGGNYAEAFF.

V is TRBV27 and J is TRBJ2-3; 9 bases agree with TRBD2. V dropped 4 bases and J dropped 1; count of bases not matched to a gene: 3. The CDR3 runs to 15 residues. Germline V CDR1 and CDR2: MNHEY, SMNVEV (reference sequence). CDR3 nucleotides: TGTGCCAGCAGTTCGACTAGCGGACGCACAGATACGCAGTATTTT. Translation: CASSSTSGRTDTQYF.

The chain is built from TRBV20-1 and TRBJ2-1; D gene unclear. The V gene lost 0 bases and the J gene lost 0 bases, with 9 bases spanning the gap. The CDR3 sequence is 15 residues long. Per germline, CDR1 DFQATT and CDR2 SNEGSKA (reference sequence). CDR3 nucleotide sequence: TGCAGTGCTAGAGAATTGTCGGGCTCCTACAATGAGCAGTTCTTC. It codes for CSARELSGSYNEQFF.

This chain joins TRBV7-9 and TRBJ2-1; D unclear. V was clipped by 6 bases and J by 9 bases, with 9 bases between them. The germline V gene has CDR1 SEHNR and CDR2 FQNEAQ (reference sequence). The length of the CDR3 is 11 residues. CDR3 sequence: CASRDLGEQFF. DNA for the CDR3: TGTGCCAGCAGAGACTTGGGTGAGCAGTTCTTC.

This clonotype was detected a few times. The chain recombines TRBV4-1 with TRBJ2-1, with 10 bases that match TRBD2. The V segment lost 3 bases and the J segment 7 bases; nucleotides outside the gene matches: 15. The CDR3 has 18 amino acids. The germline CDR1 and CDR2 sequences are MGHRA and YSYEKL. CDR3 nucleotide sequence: TGCGCCAGCAGCCACAAGGGGTCTAGCGGGAGTCGGTGGAATGAGCAGTTCTTC. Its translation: CASSHKGSSGSRWNEQFF.

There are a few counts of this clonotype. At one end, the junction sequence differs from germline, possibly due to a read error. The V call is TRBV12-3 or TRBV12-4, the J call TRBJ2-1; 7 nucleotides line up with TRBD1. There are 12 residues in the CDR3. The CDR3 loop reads CASRPDREKGIF. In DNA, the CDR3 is TGTGCCAGCAGGCCAGACAGGGAAAAGGGGATCTTC.

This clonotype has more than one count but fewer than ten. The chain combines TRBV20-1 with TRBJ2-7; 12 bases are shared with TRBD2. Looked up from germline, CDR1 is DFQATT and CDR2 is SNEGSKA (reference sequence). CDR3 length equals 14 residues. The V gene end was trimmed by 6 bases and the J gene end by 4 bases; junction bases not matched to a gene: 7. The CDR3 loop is CSAYLAGGPYEQYF. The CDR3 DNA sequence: TGCAGTGCGTATCTAGCGGGAGGGCCGTACGAGCAGTACTTC.

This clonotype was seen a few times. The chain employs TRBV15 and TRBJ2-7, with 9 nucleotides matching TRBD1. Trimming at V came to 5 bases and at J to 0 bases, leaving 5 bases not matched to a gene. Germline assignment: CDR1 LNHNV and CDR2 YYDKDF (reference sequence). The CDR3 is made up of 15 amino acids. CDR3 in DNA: TGTGCCACCAGCCCGGGGACAGGGTCCTCCTACGAGCAGTACTTC. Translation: CATSPGTGSSYEQYF.

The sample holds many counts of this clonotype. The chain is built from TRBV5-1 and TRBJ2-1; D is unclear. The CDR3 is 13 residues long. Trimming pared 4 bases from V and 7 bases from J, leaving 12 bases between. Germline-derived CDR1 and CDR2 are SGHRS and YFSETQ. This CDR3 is CASSKEGENEQFF. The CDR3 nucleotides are TGCGCCAGCAGCAAAGAAGGCGAGAATGAGCAGTTCTTC.

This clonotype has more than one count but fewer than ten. The chain's CDR3 is CASSFQGHNEQFF. The CDR3 nucleotides are TGCGCCAGCAGCTTCCAGGGTCACAATGAGCAGTTCTTC. The rearrangement joins TRBV5-1 to TRBJ2-1, with D possibly TRBD1 on 5 matching bases. Trimming removed 2 bases at V and 5 bases at J, with 8 bases between. Germline lookup yields CDR1 SGHRS and CDR2 YFSETQ. CDR3 size: 13 residues.

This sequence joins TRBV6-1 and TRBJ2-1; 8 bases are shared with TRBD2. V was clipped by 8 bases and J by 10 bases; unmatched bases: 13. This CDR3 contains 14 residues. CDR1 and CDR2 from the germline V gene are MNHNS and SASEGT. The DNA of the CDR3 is TGTGCCAGCGTAAAGGTAGCGGGGAGTGAAGAGCAGTTCTTC. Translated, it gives CASVKVAGSEEQFF.

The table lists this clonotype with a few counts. The CDR3 DNA reads TGCGCCAGCAGTGAATCCGGACTAGCGGGTTCTTACACAGATACGCAGTATTTT. It specifies CASSESGLAGSYTDTQYF. The rearrangement joins TRBV10-2 to TRBJ2-3; 11 bases fit TRBD2. With V trimmed by 3 bases and J by 2 bases, 10 bases remained unmatched. CDR3 length equals 18 residues. The germline V gene encodes CDR1 WSHSY and CDR2 SAAADI.

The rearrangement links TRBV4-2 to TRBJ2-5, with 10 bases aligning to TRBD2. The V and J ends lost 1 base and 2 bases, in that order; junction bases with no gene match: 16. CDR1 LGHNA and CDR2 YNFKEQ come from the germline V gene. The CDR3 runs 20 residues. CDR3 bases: TGTGCCAGCAGCCAAGTGTTTTTCGCTAGCGGGAGAAACCAACAAGAGACCCAGTACTTC. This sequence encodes CASSQVFFASGRNQQETQYF.

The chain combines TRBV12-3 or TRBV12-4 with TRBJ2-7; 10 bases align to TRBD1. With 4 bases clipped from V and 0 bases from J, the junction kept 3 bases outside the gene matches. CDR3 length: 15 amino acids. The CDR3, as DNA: TGTGCCAGCAGTTACGGGACAGGGGTCTCCTACGAGCAGTACTTC. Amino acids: CASSYGTGVSYEQYF.

The DNA of the CDR3 is TGTGCCAGCAGTTACTATAGGGGGGACACCGGGGAGCTGTTTTTT. It translates to CASSYYRGDTGELFF. The chain links TRBV6-5 to TRBJ2-2, with D perhaps matching TRBD1 or TRBD2 (6 bases each). This CDR3 region has 15 residues. Germline CDR1 and CDR2: MNHEY and SVGAGI. The ends were cut back, 1 base at V and 3 bases at J, with 9 bases in the middle.

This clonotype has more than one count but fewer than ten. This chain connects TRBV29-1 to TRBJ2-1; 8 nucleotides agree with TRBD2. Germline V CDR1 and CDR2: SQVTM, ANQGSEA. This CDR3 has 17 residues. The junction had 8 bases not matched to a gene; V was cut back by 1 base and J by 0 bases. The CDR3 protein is CSVEVWTSWSSYNEQFF. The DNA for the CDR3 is TGCAGCGTTGAAGTGTGGACTAGCTGGAGCTCCTACAATGAGCAGTTCTTC.

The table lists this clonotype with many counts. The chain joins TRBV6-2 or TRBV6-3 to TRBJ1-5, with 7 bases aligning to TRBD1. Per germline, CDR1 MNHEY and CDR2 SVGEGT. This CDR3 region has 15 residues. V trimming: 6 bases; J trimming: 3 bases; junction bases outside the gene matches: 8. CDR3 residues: CASSRDRDLNQPQHF. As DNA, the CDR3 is TGTGCCAGCAGCCGTGACAGGGACCTCAATCAGCCCCAGCATTTT.